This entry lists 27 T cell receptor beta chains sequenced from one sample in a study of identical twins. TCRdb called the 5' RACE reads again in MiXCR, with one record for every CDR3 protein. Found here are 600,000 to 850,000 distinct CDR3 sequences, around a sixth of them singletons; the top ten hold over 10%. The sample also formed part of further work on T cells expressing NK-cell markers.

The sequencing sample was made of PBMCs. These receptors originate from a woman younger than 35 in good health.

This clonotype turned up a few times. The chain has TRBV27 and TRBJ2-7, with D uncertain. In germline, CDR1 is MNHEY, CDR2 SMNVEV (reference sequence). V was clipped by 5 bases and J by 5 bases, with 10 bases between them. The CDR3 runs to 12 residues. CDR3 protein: CASSTPANEQYF. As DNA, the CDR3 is TGTGCCAGCAGTACCCCAGCAAACGAGCAGTACTTC.

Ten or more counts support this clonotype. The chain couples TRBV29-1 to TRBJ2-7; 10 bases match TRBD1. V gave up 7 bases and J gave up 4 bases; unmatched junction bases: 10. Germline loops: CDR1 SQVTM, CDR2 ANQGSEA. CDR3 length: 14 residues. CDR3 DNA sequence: TGCAGCGCGGCTGGCGGACAGGGGGGTTACGAGCAGTACTTC. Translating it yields CSAAGGQGGYEQYF.

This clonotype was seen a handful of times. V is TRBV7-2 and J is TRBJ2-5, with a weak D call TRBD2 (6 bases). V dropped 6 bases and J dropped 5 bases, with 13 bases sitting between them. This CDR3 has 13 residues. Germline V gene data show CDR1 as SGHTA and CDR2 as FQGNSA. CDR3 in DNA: TGTGCCAGCAGGTGGGCGGGGTTGGAGACCCAGTACTTC. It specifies CASRWAGLETQYF.

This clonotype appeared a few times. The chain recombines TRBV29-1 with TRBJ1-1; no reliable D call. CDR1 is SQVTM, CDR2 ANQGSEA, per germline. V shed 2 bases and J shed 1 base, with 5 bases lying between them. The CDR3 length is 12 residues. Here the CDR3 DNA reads TGCAGCGTTGAACACAGGAACACTGAAGCTTTCTTT. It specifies CSVEHRNTEAFF.

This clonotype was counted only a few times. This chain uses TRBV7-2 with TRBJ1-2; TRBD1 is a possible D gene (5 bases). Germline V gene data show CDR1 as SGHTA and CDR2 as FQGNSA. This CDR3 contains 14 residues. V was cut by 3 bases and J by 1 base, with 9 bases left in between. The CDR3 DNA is TGTGCCAGCAGCTTCCGGGACGGTAACTATGGCTACACCTTC. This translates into CASSFRDGNYGYTF.

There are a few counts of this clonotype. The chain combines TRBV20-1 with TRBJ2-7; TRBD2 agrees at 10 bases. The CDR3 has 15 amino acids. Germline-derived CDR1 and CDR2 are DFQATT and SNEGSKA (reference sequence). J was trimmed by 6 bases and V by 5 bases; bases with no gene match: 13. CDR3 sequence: CSASQQASGSSEQYF. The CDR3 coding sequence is TGCAGTGCTTCTCAGCAGGCTAGCGGGAGTAGCGAGCAGTACTTC.

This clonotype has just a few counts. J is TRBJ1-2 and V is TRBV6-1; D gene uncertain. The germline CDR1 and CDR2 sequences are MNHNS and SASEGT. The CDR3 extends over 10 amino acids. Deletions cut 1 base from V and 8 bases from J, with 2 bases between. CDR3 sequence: CASSEVGYTF. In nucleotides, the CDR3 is TGTGCCAGCAGTGAAGTGGGCTACACCTTC.

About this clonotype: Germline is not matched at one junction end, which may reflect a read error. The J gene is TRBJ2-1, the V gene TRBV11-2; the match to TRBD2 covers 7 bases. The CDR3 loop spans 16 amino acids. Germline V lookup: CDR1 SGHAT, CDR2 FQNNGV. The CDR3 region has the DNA TGTGCCAGCACCTTAGCTTACGGACTAGGGACCAATGAGCAGTTCTTC. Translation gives CASTLAYGLGTNEQFF.

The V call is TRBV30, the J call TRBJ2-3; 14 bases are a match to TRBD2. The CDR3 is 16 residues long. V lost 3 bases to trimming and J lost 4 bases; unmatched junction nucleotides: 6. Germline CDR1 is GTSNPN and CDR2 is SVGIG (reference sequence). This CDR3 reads CAWSGGLAGEADTQYF. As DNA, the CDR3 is TGTGCCTGGAGCGGGGGACTAGCGGGAGAGGCAGATACGCAGTATTTT.

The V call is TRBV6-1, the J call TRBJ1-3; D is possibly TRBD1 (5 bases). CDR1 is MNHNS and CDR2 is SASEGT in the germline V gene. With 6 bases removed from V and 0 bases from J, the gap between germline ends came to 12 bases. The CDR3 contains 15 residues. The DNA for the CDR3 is TGTGCCAGCAGCCTTTCGGGGCCCTCTGGAAACACCATATATTTT. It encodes CASSLSGPSGNTIYF.

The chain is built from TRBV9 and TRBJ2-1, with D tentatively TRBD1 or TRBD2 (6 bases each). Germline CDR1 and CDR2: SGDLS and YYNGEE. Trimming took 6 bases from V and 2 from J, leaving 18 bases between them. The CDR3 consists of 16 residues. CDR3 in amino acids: CASTSPGAGAYNEQFF. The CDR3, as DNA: TGTGCCAGCACCTCGCCGGGGGCCGGGGCCTACAATGAGCAGTTCTTC. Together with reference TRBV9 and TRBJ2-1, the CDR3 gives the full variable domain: DSGVTQTPKHLITATGQRVTLRCSPRSGDLSVYWYQQSLDQGLQFLIQYYNGEERAKGNILERFSAQQFPDLHSELNLSSLELGDSALYFCASTSPGAGAYNEQFFGPGTRLTVL.

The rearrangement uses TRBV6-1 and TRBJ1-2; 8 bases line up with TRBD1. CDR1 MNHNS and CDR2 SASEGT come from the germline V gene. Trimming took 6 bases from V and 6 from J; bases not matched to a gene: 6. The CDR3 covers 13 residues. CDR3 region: CASRPGQGHGYTF. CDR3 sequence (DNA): TGTGCCAGCAGGCCTGGACAGGGCCATGGCTACACCTTC.

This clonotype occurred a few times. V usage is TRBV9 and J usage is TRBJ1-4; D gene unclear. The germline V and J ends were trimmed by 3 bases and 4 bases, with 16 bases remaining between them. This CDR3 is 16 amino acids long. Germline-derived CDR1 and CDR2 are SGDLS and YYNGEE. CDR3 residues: CASSETSLFLNEKLFF. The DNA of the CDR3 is TGTGCCAGCAGCGAAACGAGCCTCTTTCTTAATGAAAAACTGTTTTTT.

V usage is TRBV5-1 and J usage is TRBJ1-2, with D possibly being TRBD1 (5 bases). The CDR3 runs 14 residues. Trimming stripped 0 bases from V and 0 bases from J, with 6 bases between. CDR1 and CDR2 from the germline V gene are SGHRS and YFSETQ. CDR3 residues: CASSLVDTNYGYTF. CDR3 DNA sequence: TGCGCCAGCAGCTTGGTGGACACTAACTATGGCTACACCTTC.

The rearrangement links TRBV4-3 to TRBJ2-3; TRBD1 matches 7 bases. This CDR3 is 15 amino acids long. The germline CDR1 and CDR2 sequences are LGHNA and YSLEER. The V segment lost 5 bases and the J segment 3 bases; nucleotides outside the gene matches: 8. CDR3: CASSTYGTATDTQYF. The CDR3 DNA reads TGCGCCAGCAGCACCTACGGGACAGCAACAGATACGCAGTATTTT.

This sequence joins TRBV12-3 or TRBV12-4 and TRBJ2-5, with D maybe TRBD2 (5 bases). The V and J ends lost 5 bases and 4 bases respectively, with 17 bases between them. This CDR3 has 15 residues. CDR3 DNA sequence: TGTGCCAGCAGTCACCTGGCGGACTTGGGAGAGACCCAGTACTTC. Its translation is CASSHLADLGETQYF.

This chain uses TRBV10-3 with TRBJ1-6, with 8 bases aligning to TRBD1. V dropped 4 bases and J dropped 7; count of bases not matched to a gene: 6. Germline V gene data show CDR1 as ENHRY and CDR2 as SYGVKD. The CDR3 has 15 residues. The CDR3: CAISGTGLYNSPLHF. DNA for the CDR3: TGTGCCATCAGTGGGACAGGGTTGTACAATTCACCCCTCCACTTT.

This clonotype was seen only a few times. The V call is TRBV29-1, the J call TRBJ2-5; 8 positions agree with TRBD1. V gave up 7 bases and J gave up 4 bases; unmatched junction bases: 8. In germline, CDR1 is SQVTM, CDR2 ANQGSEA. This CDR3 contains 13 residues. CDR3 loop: CSATTGERETQYF. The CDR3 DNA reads TGCAGCGCAACGACAGGGGAACGAGAGACCCAGTACTTC.

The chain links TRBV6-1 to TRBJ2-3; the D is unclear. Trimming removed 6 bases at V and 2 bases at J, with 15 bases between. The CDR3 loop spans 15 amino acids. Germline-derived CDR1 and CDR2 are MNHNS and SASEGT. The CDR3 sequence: CASSPLDGNTDTQYF. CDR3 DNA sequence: TGTGCCAGCAGCCCCTTGGACGGAAACACAGATACGCAGTATTTT.

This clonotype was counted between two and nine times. CDR3 DNA sequence: TGTGCCAGCAGTTACAGAGGGCAGCCTGAAGCTTTCTTT. Its protein product is CASSYRGQPEAFF. The V call is TRBV6-6, the J call TRBJ1-1; no reliable D call. CDR3 size: 13 residues. Trimming took 2 bases from V and 6 from J, leaving 10 bases between them. Germline V lookup: CDR1 MNHNY, CDR2 SVGAGI (reference sequence).

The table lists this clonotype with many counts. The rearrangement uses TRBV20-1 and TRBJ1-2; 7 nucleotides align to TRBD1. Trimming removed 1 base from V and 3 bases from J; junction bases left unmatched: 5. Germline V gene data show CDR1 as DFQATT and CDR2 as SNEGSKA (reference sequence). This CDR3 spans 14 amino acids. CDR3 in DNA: TGCAGTGCTAGAGTTATTGACAGGGACTATGGCTACACCTTC. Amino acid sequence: CSARVIDRDYGYTF.

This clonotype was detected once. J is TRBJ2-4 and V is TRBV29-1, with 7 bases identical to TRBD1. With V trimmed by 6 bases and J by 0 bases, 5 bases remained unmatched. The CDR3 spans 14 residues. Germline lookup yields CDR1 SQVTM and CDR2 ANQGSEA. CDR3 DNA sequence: TGCAGCGTCGACAGGGCAATAGCCAAAAACATTCAGTACTTC. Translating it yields CSVDRAIAKNIQYF.

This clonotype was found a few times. The CDR3 reads CASSWREWYEQYF. The DNA for the CDR3 is TGTGCCAGCAGCTGGCGGGAGTGGTACGAGCAGTACTTC. V and J are TRBV5-5 and TRBJ2-7; 7 bases are a match to TRBD2. Unmatched junction bases numbered 4, after V lost 3 bases and J lost 4 bases. Germline V lookup: CDR1 SGHKS, CDR2 YYEKEE (reference sequence). The length of the CDR3 is 13 residues.

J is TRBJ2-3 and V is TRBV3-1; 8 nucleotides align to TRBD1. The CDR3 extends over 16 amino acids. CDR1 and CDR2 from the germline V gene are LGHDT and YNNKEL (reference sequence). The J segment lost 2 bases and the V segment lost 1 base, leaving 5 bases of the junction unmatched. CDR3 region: CASSQGQGAATDTQYF. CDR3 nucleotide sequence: TGTGCCAGCAGCCAAGGGCAGGGGGCTGCCACAGATACGCAGTATTTT.

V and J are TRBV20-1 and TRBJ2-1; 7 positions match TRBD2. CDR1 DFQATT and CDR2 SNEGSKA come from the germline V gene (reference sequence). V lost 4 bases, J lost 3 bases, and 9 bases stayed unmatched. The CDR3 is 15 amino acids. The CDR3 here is CSANKLAEGYNEQFF. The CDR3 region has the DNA TGCAGTGCTAACAAGCTAGCGGAGGGCTACAATGAGCAGTTCTTC.

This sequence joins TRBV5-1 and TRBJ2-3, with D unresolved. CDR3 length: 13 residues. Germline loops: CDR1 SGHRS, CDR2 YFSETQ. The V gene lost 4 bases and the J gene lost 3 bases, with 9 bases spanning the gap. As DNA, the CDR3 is TGCGCCAGCAGCGCCCTACAGACAGATACGCAGTATTTT. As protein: CASSALQTDTQYF.

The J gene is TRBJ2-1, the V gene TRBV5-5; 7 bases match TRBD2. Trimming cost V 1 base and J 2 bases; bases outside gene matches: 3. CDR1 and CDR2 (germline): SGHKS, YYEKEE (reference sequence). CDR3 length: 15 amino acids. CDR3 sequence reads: CASSLSAGPYNEQFF. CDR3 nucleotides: TGTGCCAGCAGCTTGTCAGCGGGGCCCTACAATGAGCAGTTCTTC.